Listed below are T cell receptor beta chains from one sample, sequenced in a study of neoadjuvant anti-PD-1 for oral cavity cancer. Profiled with immunoSEQ multiplex PCR; TCRdb holds only in-frame clones, not every one. Altogether about 80,000 clones are present, roughly 80% being singletons, with the ten largest covering roughly 3%. Material: PBMCs, obtained before nivolumab (anti-PD-1) treatment. Source of these receptors: a person aged 40 to 85 with oral cavity squamous cell carcinoma. The CDR3 runs from the conserved cysteine through the conserved F or W. A D gene is named only where the DNA matches it firmly. Rows may omit the clone size; those that give it use once, few, many or a size class.

CDR3 DNA,CDR3 protein,V gene,D gene,clone size,J gene
TGTGCCAGCAGTGAAGCGCTCCGCGGGAGTGAGGAGCAGTACTTC,CASSEALRGSEEQYF,TRBV6-1,TRBD2,-,TRBJ2-7
TGCGCCAGCAGCCAACAAGAGACCCAGTACTTC,CASSQQETQYF,TRBV5-1,-,-,TRBJ2-5
TGTGCCACTTCGGGACAGGGGCTATACTATAGCACAGATACGCAGTATTTT,CATSGQGLYYSTDTQYF,TRBV28,TRBD1,-,TRBJ2-3
TGTGCCAGCTCACTCTCGCTGGACAGTACCGGGGAGCTGTTTTTT,CASSLSLDSTGELFF,TRBV18,-,-,TRBJ2-2
TGTGCCAGCAGCAAAAGCCCGACGGGGACCAAAAACATTCAGTACTTC,CASSKSPTGTKNIQYF,TRBV9,-,-,TRBJ2-4
TGTGCCAGCAGTTTGGGCAGCACTAATGAAAAACTGTTTTTT,CASSLGSTNEKLFF,TRBV28,-,-,TRBJ1-4
TGTGCCAGCAGCCAGGGACAGGGGTGGGAAGATAATGAAAAACTGTTTTTT,CASSQGQGWEDNEKLFF,TRBV5-4,TRBD1,-,TRBJ1-4
TGTGCCAGTAGTATAGCCCTCCAACTGTTTTTT,CASSIALQLFF,TRBV19,-,-,TRBJ2-2
TGCAGCGTTGAGGATCTAACGGTTAGGAACACTGAAGCTTTCTTT,CSVEDLTVRNTEAFF,TRBV29-1,-,once,TRBJ1-1
TGTGCTAGCAGCATTGACAGGCTCGAGACCCAGTACTTC,CASSIDRLETQYF,TRBV7-7,-,-,TRBJ2-5
TGTGCCAGCAGCTTAGACAGGGTTAGCAATCAGCCCCAGCATTTT,CASSLDRVSNQPQHF,TRBV6-1,TRBD1,-,TRBJ1-5
TGCGCCAGCAGTGCCCAGGGGTCAAGCGAGCAGTACTTC,CASSAQGSSEQYF,TRBV10-1,-,-,TRBJ2-7
TGTGCCAGCAGTTCACAGGGGGCAAGAGATACGCAGTATTTT,CASSSQGARDTQYF,TRBV25-1,TRBD1,once,TRBJ2-3
TGTGCCAGTAACCCGGACAGGTCATATAACTATGGCTACACCTTC,CASNPDRSYNYGYTF,TRBV19,TRBD1,-,TRBJ1-2
TGTGCCAGCAGTTTAGCGGGGGGGCTAAACACCGGGGAGCTGTTTTTT,CASSLAGGLNTGELFF,TRBV27,TRBD2,-,TRBJ2-2
TGTGCCAGCAGTGAAGAGGGGGGGACCTACGAGCAGTACTTC,CASSEEGGTYEQYF,TRBV6-1,-,-,TRBJ2-7
TGTGCCAGTCTTGGCGGGGGGCGCGTTACGCAGTATTTT,CASLGGGRVTQYF,TRBV19,TRBD2,-,TRBJ2-3
TGCAGCGTTTCCCTGAAGAGCCCTAGGACGAACACTGAAGCTTTCTTT,CSVSLKSPRTNTEAFF,TRBV29-1,-,-,TRBJ1-1
TGTGCCAGCAGCCATAGCGGGGGGGGGCCCGAGCAGTACTTC,CASSHSGGGPEQYF,TRBV2,TRBD2,-,TRBJ2-7
TGTGCCAGCAGCCCGCAAATCTCCTTTAGCTCCTACAATGAGCAGTTCTTC,CASSPQISFSSYNEQFF,TRBV11-1,-,-,TRBJ2-1
TGTGCCAGCAGCCCCGGCGGGGGACAATATGGCTACACCTTC,CASSPGGGQYGYTF,TRBV7-9,-,-,TRBJ1-2
TGTGCCTGGAGTGTACAGGGTGAAAAACTGTTTTTT,CAWSVQGEKLFF,TRBV30,-,-,TRBJ1-4
TGTGCCAGCAGTGAACAGTATGAGCAGTTCTTC,CASSEQYEQFF,TRBV2,-,-,TRBJ2-1
TGTGCCAGCAGTTACAGGAACTTTGAGCAGTTCTTC,CASSYRNFEQFF,TRBV6-6,-,-,TRBJ2-1
TGCGCCAGCAGCTTGGCCCCCTCAGCGGGAGGGCCTGACGAGCAGTACTTC,CASSLAPSAGGPDEQYF,TRBV5-1,TRBD2,-,TRBJ2-7
TGTGCCAGTAGTTCCGGGACAGGGGTTTCTGAGACCCAGTACTTC,CASSSGTGVSETQYF,TRBV19,TRBD1,-,TRBJ2-5
TGTGCCAGCAGTTACAAGGGACGGTCCGATCAGCCCCAGCATTTT,CASSYKGRSDQPQHF,TRBV6-5,-,-,TRBJ1-5
TGCAGTGCTAGTCTCTACGAGCAGTACTTC,CSASLYEQYF,TRBV20-1,-,-,TRBJ2-7
TGTGCCAGCAGTTTAAACAATCAGCCCCAGCATTTT,CASSLNNQPQHF,TRBV27,-,-,TRBJ1-5
TGTGCCAGTAGTTCCCCAGGGCACGCAACTAATGAAAAACTGTTTTTT,CASSSPGHATNEKLFF,TRBV19,-,once,TRBJ1-4
TGTGCCAGTAGGTCGGACAGGGCATACAACACTGAAGCTTTCTTT,CASRSDRAYNTEAFF,TRBV19,TRBD1,-,TRBJ1-1
TGTGCCAGCAGTGATCCTCTGGACGGGGAAAAACTGTTTTTT,CASSDPLDGEKLFF,TRBV6-5,-,-,TRBJ1-4
TGTGCCACCAGCAGAGCCCCGACAGGGTTGGGATCTAATGAAAAACTGTTTTTT,CATSRAPTGLGSNEKLFF,TRBV15,TRBD1,-,TRBJ1-4
TGTGCCATCACCCCAGACGGACTGAACACTGAAGCTTTCTTT,CAITPDGLNTEAFF,TRBV10-3,-,-,TRBJ1-1
TGTGCCAGCACTGGACAGGACAATGAGCAGTTCTTC,CASTGQDNEQFF,TRBV6-1,TRBD1,-,TRBJ2-1
TGTGCCAGCAGTTCCCCAGCGGGAGGGCCAGATGAGCAGTTCTTC,CASSSPAGGPDEQFF,TRBV6-5,TRBD2,-,TRBJ2-1
TGTGCCAGCTCCTTGGGGTCGGAAGCTTTCTTT,CASSLGSEAFF,TRBV5-6,-,-,TRBJ1-1
TGCGCCACCTCCACGGGACAGCCTCCCTACGAGCAGTACTTC,CATSTGQPPYEQYF,TRBV5-1,TRBD1,-,TRBJ2-7
TGTGCCAGCAGCCTCAGTTATCCTGGGGCCAACGTCCTGACTTTC,CASSLSYPGANVLTF,TRBV5-4,-,few,TRBJ2-6
TGTGCCAGCAGCCAAGGGACAGGGAGGTACGAGCAGTACTTC,CASSQGTGRYEQYF,TRBV4-2,TRBD1,-,TRBJ2-7
TGCGCCAGCAGCTTGGTTGCATCCCTGAAGCACGAGCAGTACTTC,CASSLVASLKHEQYF,TRBV5-1,-,-,TRBJ2-7
TGCAGCGTTGGGAGGGCTAGCGGGAGTAGCAATGAGCAGTTCTTC,CSVGRASGSSNEQFF,TRBV29-1,TRBD2,-,TRBJ2-1
TGTGCCAGCAGCTGGGACGGGACGGGCAATCAGCCCCAGCATTTT,CASSWDGTGNQPQHF,TRBV5-5,-,many,TRBJ1-5
TGCAGCGTCCTAATGACAGGAAGGGGGGCCAACGTCCTGACTTTC,CSVLMTGRGANVLTF,TRBV29-1,-,few,TRBJ2-6
TGTGCCAGCAGTTATGGGGGGACGGAGAATGAAAAACTGTTTTTT,CASSYGGTENEKLFF,TRBV6-5,-,-,TRBJ1-4
TGCGCCAGCAGCCAGCCCATAATCCGGACAGGACTAGCCAAAAACATTCAGTACTTC,CASSQPIIRTGLAKNIQYF,TRBV4-1,TRBD1,few,TRBJ2-4
TGTGCCACCAGCAGAGGGCTAGCGGCCCCGGAGACCCAGTACTTC,CATSRGLAAPETQYF,TRBV15,TRBD2,-,TRBJ2-5
TGTGCCAGCTCGGGGGTGGGGAAGACCCAGTACTTC,CASSGVGKTQYF,TRBV13,-,-,TRBJ2-5
TGTGCCAGCAGCTCCGGGACTAGCGGCTACGAGCAGTACTTC,CASSSGTSGYEQYF,TRBV7-9,TRBD2,few,TRBJ2-7
TGCAGCGTTGAAGGGGGCGGGTACGAGCAGTACTTC,CSVEGGGYEQYF,TRBV29-1,-,-,TRBJ2-7
TGCGCCAGCGGCCCAGATAGCGGGAGCGCAGATACGCAGTATTTT,CASGPDSGSADTQYF,TRBV10-1,TRBD2,-,TRBJ2-3
TGTGCCAGTCACCCTGGGGACATTCTCCACGAGCAGTACTTC,CASHPGDILHEQYF,TRBV6-1,-,-,TRBJ2-7
TGTGCCAGCAGCCCAAATGGACAGGGGGCAATCTACGAGCAGTACTTC,CASSPNGQGAIYEQYF,TRBV11-2,TRBD1,-,TRBJ2-7
TGTGCCAGCAGTCGGCGACAGGGGGACACCGGGGAGCTGTTTTTT,CASSRRQGDTGELFF,TRBV2,TRBD1,-,TRBJ2-2